This T cell receptor (beta chain) derives from a study of T cell responses to AZD1222 COVID-19 vaccine. General study results and limits: Unmutated regions of variants are reportedly targeted by nearly half of spike-specific TCRs. The sample set comprised mostly white British donors with more females, and clonal diversity was possibly underestimated. The breadth and depth of Spike-specific TCRs increased once two AZD1222 doses had been given. The number of AZD1222 recipients seropositive at baseline was only five or six.

CDR3 length: 15 residues. The V end lost 1 base, the J end lost 4 bases, and 13 bases lay between the germline ends. Germline V gene data show CDR1 as LGHNA and CDR2 as YSLEER. Profiled with immunoSEQ multiplex PCR; TCRdb holds only in-frame clones, not every one. The sample includes 60,000 to 65,000 clones, around three quarters seen only once; the top ten take about an eighth. About this clone: What it binds is unknown.

The TCR was taken from an adult in good health. The chain has TRBV4-3 and TRBJ1-2, with a weak D call TRBD1 (5 bases). Sequencing used peripheral blood, obtained on day 0 of AZD1222 vaccination. The CDR3 here is CASSQVDIASYGYTF. The CDR3 bases are TGCGCCAGCAGCCAAGTGGACATAGCAAGCTATGGCTACACCTTC.